This T cell receptor beta chain came from a study of T cells after yellow fever vaccination. TCRdb fed the 5' RACE reads into MiXCR, producing one record per CDR3 protein. The sample shows under 70,000 distinct CDR3 sequences, roughly 6.9% of them seen only once. This clonotype was observed at least ten times. The germline V gene encodes CDR1 DFQATT and CDR2 SNEGSKA (reference sequence). The CDR3 contains 15 residues. V lost 3 bases to trimming and J lost 3 bases, with 17 bases between them. This chain uses TRBV20-1 with TRBJ1-2; possible D gene TRBD1, 5 bases. This TCR came from a man aged 18 to 29 who received the YFV17D yellow fever vaccine. The sequencing used CD8+ T cells sorted from PBMCs, collected on the day of the first yellow fever vaccination. DNA of the CDR3: TGCAGTGCTAGGACCCCAACGTCGGGGGACTATGGCTACACCTTC. Residues: CSARTPTSGDYGYTF.